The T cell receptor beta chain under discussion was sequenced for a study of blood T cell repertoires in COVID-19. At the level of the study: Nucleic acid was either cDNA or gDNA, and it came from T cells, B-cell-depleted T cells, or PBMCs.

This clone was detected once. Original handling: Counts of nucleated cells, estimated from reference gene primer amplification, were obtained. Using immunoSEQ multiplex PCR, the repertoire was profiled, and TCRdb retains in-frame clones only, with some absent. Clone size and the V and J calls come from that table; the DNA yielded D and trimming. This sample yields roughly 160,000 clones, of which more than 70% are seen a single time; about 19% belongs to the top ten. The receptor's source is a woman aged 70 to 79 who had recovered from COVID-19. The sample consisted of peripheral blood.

The CDR3 spells CASTVGTTANYGYTF. CDR3 nucleotide sequence: TGTGCCAGCACCGTGGGGACAACTGCTAACTATGGCTACACCTTC. This chain links TRBV7-8 with TRBJ1-2; a weak D match, TRBD1 (6 bases). This CDR3 is built from 15 residues. V was shortened by 7 bases and J by 0 bases, with 15 bases between the two germline ends. Germline loops: CDR1 SGHVS, CDR2 FQNEAQ.